This T cell receptor (beta chain) was retrieved from a study of OX40 agonist ivuxolimab in advanced cancers. General study findings and limits: It was also the case that some nonresponders had low normalized T-cell clonal expansion. Expanded peripheral T cells had an undetermined antigen specificity.

Clones were read by immunoSEQ multiplex PCR, and TCRdb kept only the in-frame ones, dropping some. The sample lists about 73,000 clones, 85% to 90% occurring once. This clone was found once. The antigen remains undetermined. The CDR3 is made up of 14 amino acids. Between the trimmed V and J ends, which lost 4 bases and 1 base, there was a span of 10 bases. Looked up from germline, CDR1 is LGHNA and CDR2 is YNFKEQ. This chain connects TRBV4-2 to TRBJ1-1; TRBD1 is a possible D gene (5 bases). The sequenced sample was CD4+ or CD8+ T cells sorted from blood, obtained in a trial of the OX40 agonist ivuxolimab. The sequence came from an adult with an advanced solid tumor such as melanoma, head and neck, liver or kidney cancer. The CDR3 DNA reads TGTGCCAGCAGCCCCCGGGGGGGGAACACTGAAGCTTTCTTT. Residues: CASSPRGGNTEAFF.